The 23 T cell receptor beta chains given below trace back to one sample, sequenced in a study of blood T cell repertoires in COVID-19. TCRdb's table, derived via immunoSEQ multiplex PCR, lists solely in-frame clones and lacks some. The table records about 80,000 clones, around 81% of them present only once. Sequencing was carried out using peripheral blood. Source of these receptors: a human donor in a cohort sampled during active COVID-19.

This clone was observed a single time. This rearrangement joins TRBV7-2 to TRBJ1-3; 8 positions agree with TRBD1. Germline V gene sequence: CDR1 SGHTA, CDR2 FQGNSA. The CDR3 is 15 amino acids. After removal of 6 bases from V and 3 bases from J, the junction contained 7 bases not matched to a gene. CDR3 amino acids: CASRKDRGGGNTIYF. The CDR3 DNA sequence: TGTGCCAGCAGAAAAGACAGGGGTGGTGGAAACACCATATATTTT.

The chain has TRBV20-1 and TRBJ2-5, with TRBD2 matching over 9 bases. The trim removed 3 bases at V and 5 bases at J, leaving 10 bases unmatched. Germline V gives CDR1 DFQATT, CDR2 SNEGSKA (reference sequence). This CDR3 is 15 amino acids long. This chain's CDR3 is CSASRLSAGGETQYF. For the CDR3, the DNA is TGCAGTGCTAGTCGACTTAGTGCGGGAGGGGAGACCCAGTACTTC.

This clone occurred a few times. The chain employs TRBV11-3 and TRBJ2-7; 8 bases align to TRBD1. After removal of 5 bases from V and 0 bases from J, the junction contained 9 bases not matched to a gene. CDR3 size: 16 residues. Germline values: CDR1 SGHNT, CDR2 YENEEA. The CDR3 here is CASSTLGQGLSYEQYF. The CDR3 DNA reads TGTGCCAGCAGCACTCTCGGACAGGGCCTCTCCTACGAGCAGTACTTC.

The chain links TRBV10-3 to TRBJ2-1; perhaps TRBD2 as D (6 bases). V dropped 6 bases and J dropped 12 bases, with 18 bases sitting between them. The CDR3 is 13 amino acids. Germline CDR1 ENHRY, CDR2 SYGVKD. The CDR3: CAIRMGLPERQFF. CDR3 bases: TGTGCCATCAGGATGGGACTTCCCGAAAGGCAGTTCTTC.

CDR3 protein: CSPSEGQGHGYTF. CDR3 in DNA: TGCAGTCCCAGTGAGGGACAGGGACATGGCTACACCTTC. V usage is TRBV20-1 and J usage is TRBJ1-2; 9 bases agree with TRBD1. The junction had 10 bases not matched to a gene; V was cut back by 8 bases and J by 6 bases. Germline CDR1 is DFQATT and CDR2 is SNEGSKA (reference sequence). The CDR3 totals 13 residues.

This sequence joins TRBV5-4 and TRBJ1-1, with D unclear. This CDR3 has 14 residues. V was trimmed by 0 bases and J by 3 bases, leaving 9 bases between them. The germline V gene encodes CDR1 SGHNT and CDR2 YYREEE (reference sequence). CDR3 sequence reads: CASSLVIGDTEAFF. CDR3 DNA sequence: TGTGCCAGCAGCTTGGTAATCGGAGACACTGAAGCTTTCTTT.

This clone was observed a few times. The chain links TRBV18 to TRBJ1-5, with D possibly TRBD1 on 5 matching bases. V was pared by 3 bases and J by 0 bases, with 12 bases between. The length of the CDR3 is 16 residues. Germline loops: CDR1 KGHSH, CDR2 LQKENI. The CDR3 region has the DNA TGTGCCAGCTCACCTGTGGGGCTGTCTAGCAATCAGCCCCAGCATTTT. Residues: CASSPVGLSSNQPQHF.

The rearrangement joins TRBV29-1 to TRBJ2-5, with 8 bases identical to TRBD2. The CDR3 loop spans 16 amino acids. CDR1 SQVTM and CDR2 ANQGSEA come from the germline V gene. The trim removed 6 bases at V and 0 bases at J, leaving 12 bases unmatched. The DNA of the CDR3 is TGCAGCGTAGGTAGCGGGGAGAATATGTACCAAGAGACCCAGTACTTC. Translation: CSVGSGENMYQETQYF.

The chain combines TRBV6-5 with TRBJ1-1, with 7 nucleotides matching TRBD1. CDR1 MNHEY and CDR2 SVGAGI come from the germline V gene. CDR3 size: 14 residues. The V segment lost 7 bases and the J segment 0 bases; nucleotides outside the gene matches: 5. CDR3 sequence (DNA): TGTGCCAGCAACCGACAGGGTCTGAACACTGAAGCTTTCTTT. It is translated as CASNRQGLNTEAFF.

The J gene is TRBJ1-5, the V gene TRBV19; D is ambiguous. Germline loops: CDR1 LNHDA, CDR2 SQIVND (reference sequence). The V and J ends lost 3 bases and 2 bases respectively, with 11 bases between them. The CDR3 length is 15 residues. The CDR3 loop reads CASSIDGQGNQPQHF. The CDR3 DNA reads TGTGCCAGTAGTATCGATGGTCAGGGCAATCAGCCCCAGCATTTT.

The V call is TRBV10-1, the J call TRBJ2-3, with 7 bases matching TRBD2. The CDR3 has 17 residues. Germline loops: CDR1 WNHNN, CDR2 SYGVQD (reference sequence). J was trimmed by 1 base and V by 3 bases; bases with no gene match: 10. The CDR3 coding sequence is TGCGCCAGCAGTGAATTGGGGCTGGGGAGGGGCACAGATACGCAGTATTTT. Translation gives CASSELGLGRGTDTQYF.

This clone was seen a few times. The chain recombines TRBV5-1 with TRBJ1-3, with D perhaps matching TRBD1 (5 bases). Germline CDR1 and CDR2: SGHRS and YFSETQ. The CDR3 runs 14 residues. Trimming stripped 5 bases from V and 1 base from J, with 10 bases between. The CDR3 nucleotides read TGCGCCAGCAGAGGGGTCCTTTCTGGAAACACCATATATTTT. Translated, it gives CASRGVLSGNTIYF.

The rearrangement links TRBV5-1 to TRBJ2-3, with a possible D match to TRBD1 (5 bases). Trimming removed 2 bases at V and 1 base at J, with 8 bases between. CDR1 and CDR2 (germline): SGHRS, YFSETQ. The CDR3 has 14 residues. The DNA of the CDR3 is TGCGCCAGCAGCTTCGCAGGGCGCACAGATACGCAGTATTTT. Translating it yields CASSFAGRTDTQYF.

This chain links TRBV24-1 with TRBJ2-7, with 7 bases matching TRBD1. Germline V gene sequence: CDR1 KGHDR, CDR2 SFDVKD. V lost 2 bases to trimming and J lost 7 bases; unmatched junction nucleotides: 4. CDR3 length: 13 amino acids. CDR3 DNA sequence: TGTGCCACCAGTGATTGGGACAGACCAGAGCAGTACTTC. Translated, it gives CATSDWDRPEQYF.

The chain combines TRBV27 with TRBJ1-1, with TRBD1 identical over 8 bases. The ends lost 5 bases at V and 0 bases at J; junction bases unmatched: 2. CDR1 and CDR2 from the germline V gene are MNHEY and SMNVEV (reference sequence). The CDR3 length is 14 residues. CDR3 amino acids: CASSLDRVNTEAFF. The CDR3 DNA reads TGTGCCAGCAGTCTGGACAGGGTGAACACTGAAGCTTTCTTT.

J is TRBJ1-3 and V is TRBV19; TRBD1 agrees at 7 bases. V was clipped by 2 bases and J by 0 bases; unmatched bases: 7. The CDR3 extends over 17 amino acids. Germline CDR1 reads LNHDA; CDR2 reads SQIVND (reference sequence). CDR3 sequence (DNA): TGTGCCAGTAGTATATCCGGGACAGCCGGCTCTGGAAACACCATATATTTT. Translated: CASSISGTAGSGNTIYF.

V usage is TRBV24-1 and J usage is TRBJ2-3; D is unresolved. This CDR3 is built from 15 residues. V was clipped by 5 bases and J by 1 base, with 12 bases between them. In germline, CDR1 is KGHDR, CDR2 SFDVKD. CDR3 region: CATSGKGQGTDTQYF. For the CDR3, the DNA is TGTGCCACCAGTGGTAAAGGTCAGGGCACAGATACGCAGTATTTT.

This clone was picked up one time. The chain links TRBV5-1 to TRBJ1-1; 8 bases are a match to TRBD1. Germline CDR1 and CDR2: SGHRS and YFSETQ. The CDR3 has 15 amino acids. Trimming at V came to 4 bases and at J to 0 bases, leaving 5 bases not matched to a gene. The CDR3 DNA is TGCGCCAGCAGCGCACAGGGGGGGATGAACACTGAAGCTTTCTTT. It is translated as CASSAQGGMNTEAFF.

The rearrangement joins TRBV5-1 to TRBJ2-7; 15 positions agree with TRBD2. The CDR3 consists of 15 residues. The V gene's germline CDR1 is SGHRS and CDR2 YFSETQ. The V gene end was trimmed by 0 bases and the J gene end by 7 bases; junction bases not matched to a gene: 2. This CDR3 is CASSLGGLAGGEQYF. Written as DNA, the CDR3 is TGCGCCAGCAGCTTGGGGGGACTAGCGGGAGGAGAGCAGTACTTC.

This clone has just one count. CDR3 protein: CASSIGGAAYEQYF. Written as DNA, the CDR3 is TGCGCCAGCAGCATCGGGGGGGCCGCCTACGAGCAGTACTTC. J is TRBJ2-7 and V is TRBV10-1; TRBD2 matches 8 bases. V shed 6 bases, J shed 2 bases, and the junction held 6 bases outside the gene matches. CDR1 and CDR2 (germline): WNHNN, SYGVQD (reference sequence). The CDR3 consists of 14 residues.

The genes are TRBV6-6 and TRBJ1-2; 7 bases fit TRBD1. The CDR3 covers 15 residues. Germline V CDR1 and CDR2: MNHNY, SVGAGI (reference sequence). Trimming removed 5 bases from V and 0 bases from J; junction bases left unmatched: 6. The DNA for the CDR3 is TGTGCCAGCAGTCGAGGGACAGCTGCTAACTATGGCTACACCTTC. This translates into CASSRGTAANYGYTF.

The genes are TRBV7-9 and TRBJ1-4; maybe TRBD1 (6 bases). Germline values: CDR1 SEHNR, CDR2 FQNEAQ (reference sequence). CDR3 length: 14 residues. The ends were cut back, 4 bases at V and 4 bases at J, with 10 bases in the middle. DNA for the CDR3: TGTGCCAGCAGCTGGAGCAGGGGTAATGAAAAACTGTTTTTT. Protein sequence: CASSWSRGNEKLFF.

This chain joins TRBV28 and TRBJ1-2, with D unresolved. Trimming removed 6 bases from V and 4 bases from J, with 15 bases in between. The CDR3 runs to 14 residues. Per the germline V gene, CDR1 is MDHEN and CDR2 is SYDVKM. This CDR3 is CASRLGELGYGYTF. In DNA form, the CDR3 reads TGTGCCAGCAGGCTTGGGGAGTTGGGCTATGGCTACACCTTC.